What follows are 23 T cell receptor beta chains derived from one specimen sequenced in a study of shared clonotypes between healthy human individuals. Only in-frame clones appear in the TCRdb table, and some are missing; sequencing was by immunoSEQ multiplex PCR. The table records approximately 2.4 million clones, under 97% of them present only once. The sequenced sample was naive CD4+ T cells sorted from blood. The subset: CD45RA+ positively selected. The receptors were gathered from a man between 18 and 35 years old in good health.

This clone appeared a single time. The CDR3 spells CASSLVHRGQGDTQYF. The CDR3 nucleotides read TGTGCCAGCAGCCTGGTCCACAGGGGGCAGGGAGATACGCAGTATTTT. This chain uses TRBV5-4 with TRBJ2-3; TRBD1 matches 9 bases. The CDR3 has 16 amino acids. The germline V gene encodes CDR1 SGHNT and CDR2 YYREEE (reference sequence). Germline trimming cut 4 bases from V and 5 bases from J; bases unmatched to any gene: 11.

The chain employs TRBV27 and TRBJ2-7; D gene ambiguous. CDR1 MNHEY and CDR2 SMNVEV come from the germline V gene (reference sequence). Trimming took off 3 bases at V and 2 bases at J, with 8 bases between the two ends. CDR3 length: 13 amino acids. The CDR3 bases are TGTGCCAGCAGTTTGGAGCCAGCCTACGAGCAGTACTTC. Its protein is CASSLEPAYEQYF.

The V call is TRBV6-5, the J call TRBJ2-2; D gene uncertain. V was cut by 4 bases and J by 2 bases, with 8 bases left in between. The CDR3 is 14 amino acids. Germline loops: CDR1 MNHEY, CDR2 SVGAGI. The CDR3 DNA is TGTGCCAGCAGTTCGGACGGAAACACCGGGGAGCTGTTTTTT. Translating gives CASSSDGNTGELFF.

V gene TRBV5-1 combines with J gene TRBJ1-1; D call uncertain. This CDR3 region has 16 residues. Germline values: CDR1 SGHRS, CDR2 YFSETQ. With 0 bases removed from V and 6 bases from J, the gap between germline ends came to 18 bases. CDR3 sequence: CASSLGQSLVVSEAFF. The CDR3 DNA follows: TGCGCCAGCAGCTTGGGGCAGAGCTTGGTGGTGTCTGAAGCTTTCTTT. Drawing the rest from reference TRBV5-1 and TRBJ1-1, the complete variable domain is KAGVTQTPRYLIKTRGQQVTLSCSPISGHRSVSWYQQTPGQGLQFLFEYFSETQRNKGNFPGRFSGRQFSNSRSEMNVSTLELGDSALYLCASSLGQSLVVSEAFFGQGTRLTVV.

The CDR3 coding sequence is TGTGCCAGTGCTACGGGACAGTTTAATTCACCCCTCCACTTT. Translated, it gives CASATGQFNSPLHF. This chain connects TRBV27 to TRBJ1-6; 7 bases are a match to TRBD1. From germline, CDR1 is MNHEY and CDR2 SMNVEV (reference sequence). The ends lost 9 bases at V and 6 bases at J; junction bases unmatched: 8. This CDR3 spans 14 amino acids.

The chain joins TRBV29-1 to TRBJ2-5; 11 nucleotides agree with TRBD1. The CDR3 consists of 14 residues. Germline CDR1 SQVTM, CDR2 ANQGSEA. With 6 bases clipped from V and 4 bases from J, the junction kept 7 bases outside the gene matches. DNA for the CDR3: TGCAGCGTAGGACAGGGGGCGGTCGGAGAGACCCAGTACTTC. Protein sequence: CSVGQGAVGETQYF.

The CDR3 spells CASGTREGGMGNQPQHF. CDR3 DNA: TGTGCCAGCGGCACGCGTGAAGGGGGTATGGGCAATCAGCCCCAGCATTTT. This chain links TRBV27 with TRBJ1-5, with D tentatively TRBD1 (6 bases). This CDR3 comprises 17 residues. Trimming took 8 bases from V and 2 from J, leaving 22 bases between them. Germline assignment: CDR1 MNHEY and CDR2 SMNVEV (reference sequence).

A note on this clone: This sample includes further DNA sequences coding for the same CDR3. V is TRBV18 and J is TRBJ2-7; no clear D. Germline-derived CDR1 and CDR2 are KGHSH and LQKENI. V was cut by 0 bases and J by 2 bases, with 11 bases left in between. The CDR3 is made up of 15 amino acids. DNA for the CDR3: TGTGCCAGCTCACCACCGGCCAGCCCAACCTACGAGCAGTACTTC. Protein product: CASSPPASPTYEQYF.

The rearrangement joins TRBV6-5 to TRBJ1-2; 8 bases align to TRBD1. After removal of 6 bases from V and 0 bases from J, the junction contained 6 bases not matched to a gene. This CDR3 comprises 15 residues. CDR1 MNHEY and CDR2 SVGAGI come from the germline V gene. DNA of the CDR3: TGTGCCAGCAGACCCACAGGGGGATCTAACTATGGCTACACCTTC. Its protein product is CASRPTGGSNYGYTF.

V gene TRBV19 combines with J gene TRBJ1-1, with D possibly matching TRBD1 (6 bases). Germline assignment: CDR1 LNHDA and CDR2 SQIVND (reference sequence). V shed 5 bases and J shed 2 bases, with 15 bases lying between them. This CDR3 spans 15 amino acids. The DNA for the CDR3 is TGTGCCAGTAGTTATATACCGGGACAAAACACTGAAGCTTTCTTT. Translated, it gives CASSYIPGQNTEAFF.

The V and J genes are TRBV5-5 and TRBJ2-7; D gene ambiguous. Per the germline V gene, CDR1 is SGHKS and CDR2 is YYEKEE (reference sequence). The V end was cut by 2 bases, the J end by 3 bases, with 12 bases between. The CDR3 contains 14 residues. In DNA, the CDR3 is TGTGCCAGCAGCTTCGGGTATCTCGGCTACGAGCAGTACTTC. As protein: CASSFGYLGYEQYF.

The chain combines TRBV28 with TRBJ2-5; tentative D call: TRBD2 (5 bases). Trimming cost V 7 bases and J 7 bases, with 16 bases left between them. This CDR3 contains 13 residues. Germline V gene sequence: CDR1 MDHEN, CDR2 SYDVKM. CDR3 bases: TGTGCCAGCACCCCGGGGAAGGGTCGGACCCAGTACTTC. Amino acid sequence: CASTPGKGRTQYF. The complete variable domain, with remaining parts taken from reference TRBV28 and TRBJ2-5, reads DVKVTQSSRYLVKRTGEKVFLECVQDMDHENMFWYRQDPGLGLRLIYFSYDVKMKEKGDIPEGYSVSREKKERFSLILESASTNQTSMYLCASTPGKGRTQYFGPGTRLLVL.

Details on this clone: This specimen includes other DNA sequences encoding the same CDR3. The CDR3 region has the DNA TGCGCCAGCAGCCCACAGGGGGGAGAGACCCAGTACTTC. It specifies CASSPQGGETQYF. The chain uses TRBV5-1 and TRBJ2-5; 8 bases are shared with TRBD1. Germline CDR1 SGHRS, CDR2 YFSETQ. The CDR3 consists of 13 residues. J lost 4 bases, V lost 4 bases, and 3 bases had no gene match.

The gene calls are TRBV6-1 and TRBJ1-5, with 11 positions matching TRBD1. V shed 2 bases, J shed 6 bases, and the junction held 3 bases outside the gene matches. This CDR3 is built from 15 residues. The germline gives CDR1 MNHNS, CDR2 SASEGT. CDR3 sequence reads: CASSERTGGTQPQHF. CDR3 nucleotide sequence: TGTGCCAGCAGTGAAAGGACAGGGGGCACTCAGCCCCAGCATTTT.

This clone was counted once. The chain combines TRBV9 with TRBJ2-5, with D maybe TRBD2 (6 bases). The CDR3 is 13 amino acids. V shed 0 bases and J shed 5 bases, with 8 bases lying between them. Germline CDR1 SGDLS, CDR2 YYNGEE. CDR3 nucleotides: TGTGCCAGCAGCGTAGACAGCGGGGAGACCCAGTACTTC. Amino acids: CASSVDSGETQYF. The full variable domain, with the rest looked up from reference TRBV9 and TRBJ2-5, is DSGVTQTPKHLITATGQRVTLRCSPRSGDLSVYWYQQSLDQGLQFLIQYYNGEERAKGNILERFSAQQFPDLHSELNLSSLELGDSALYFCASSVDSGETQYFGPGTRLLVL.

This sequence joins TRBV30 and TRBJ2-5; D might be TRBD1 (5 bases). Trimming left V 4 bases short and J 7 bases short, with 10 bases between. This CDR3 has 11 amino acids. Germline CDR1 GTSNPN, CDR2 SVGIG (reference sequence). The CDR3 region is CAWTGWGTQYF. CDR3 nucleotide sequence: TGTGCCTGGACAGGGTGGGGGACCCAGTACTTC.

DNA of the CDR3: TGTGCCAGCAGCTTACGGGGGGCCTCTTCACCCCTCCACTTT. It specifies CASSLRGASSPLHF. J is TRBJ1-6 and V is TRBV7-2; a weak D match, TRBD1 (6 bases). In germline, CDR1 is SGHTA, CDR2 FQGNSA. Trimming took 2 bases from V and 9 from J, leaving 11 bases between them. The length of the CDR3 is 14 residues.

The genes are TRBV11-2 and TRBJ2-2, with TRBD2 matching 7 bases. The CDR3 is 15 amino acids. The V gene's germline CDR1 is SGHAT and CDR2 FQNNGV. V gave up 5 bases and J gave up 1 base; unmatched junction bases: 4. The CDR3 DNA is TGTGCCAGCAGCCTCGGGACTAAGAACACCGGGGAGCTGTTTTTT. Translation: CASSLGTKNTGELFF.

This chain joins TRBV7-9 and TRBJ2-7; D possibly corresponds to TRBD1 (7 bases). The germline V gene has CDR1 SEHNR and CDR2 FQNEAQ (reference sequence). The CDR3 has 14 residues. Deletions cut 5 bases from V and 2 bases from J, with 13 bases between. CDR3 amino acids: CASSRGDRTYEQYF. CDR3 bases: TGTGCCAGCAGCCGCGGGGACAGAACCTACGAGCAGTACTTC.

The chain recombines TRBV2 with TRBJ2-3, with D possibly being TRBD2 (7 bases). Germline V gene sequence: CDR1 SNHLY, CDR2 FYNNEI. This CDR3 has 15 amino acids. The CDR3 coding sequence is TGTGCTGGGGGGCCAGGGACTACTTCGGCAGATACGCAGTATTTT. It is translated as CAGGPGTTSADTQYF.

The CDR3 region is CASIPWTDSYEQYF. In DNA, the CDR3 is TGTGCCAGCATTCCCTGGACAGACTCCTACGAGCAGTACTTC. V usage is TRBV2 and J usage is TRBJ2-7; maybe TRBD1 (6 bases). From germline, CDR1 is SNHLY and CDR2 FYNNEI. The CDR3 totals 14 residues. The V gene lost 7 bases and the J gene lost 0 bases, with 13 bases spanning the gap.

This rearrangement joins TRBV9 to TRBJ2-3; the match to TRBD2 covers 7 bases. Trimming removed 0 bases from V and 1 base from J; junction bases left unmatched: 5. Germline lookup yields CDR1 SGDLS and CDR2 YYNGEE. CDR3 length: 16 residues. CDR3 region: CASSVVASGGTDTQYF. The CDR3 DNA is TGTGCCAGCAGCGTAGTGGCTAGCGGAGGCACAGATACGCAGTATTTT.

On this clone itself: The identical CDR3 is also encoded by other nucleotide sequences in the sample. The chain links TRBV7-2 to TRBJ2-7; D gene uncertain. The CDR3 length is 13 residues. Germline V gene sequence: CDR1 SGHTA, CDR2 FQGNSA. Trimming removed 4 bases at V and 5 bases at J, with 12 bases between. The chain's CDR3 is CASSSPLFHEQYF. As DNA, the CDR3 is TGTGCCAGCAGCTCACCGCTTTTCCACGAGCAGTACTTC.